Sequencing of this T cell receptor (beta chain) was carried out in a study of liver allograft versus peripheral blood T cells. The overall study: Repertoires of T cell receptors in transplanted livers were compared with recipients' peripheral blood repertoires. The study, taken as a whole, reports: As reported, T cell receptor repertoires inside liver allografts differed from those present in peripheral blood.

TCRdb re-derived calls from the reads in MiXCR, one entry per CDR3 protein. The table shows 2,100 or so distinct CDR3 sequences, with around 16% occurring only once. This clonotype is large (0.1 to 1%) within its sample. Its specificity is unknown. Germline values: CDR1 SGHTA, CDR2 FQGNSA. The CDR3 runs to 14 residues. The junction had 2 bases not matched to a gene; V was cut back by 1 base and J by 5 bases. The source of this sequence is a human patient who had a liver transplant. The graft donor may account for some of the T cells. The chain links TRBV7-2 to TRBJ1-5; 7 bases agree with TRBD1. Written as DNA, the CDR3 is TGTGCCAGCAGCTTAGGACAGGGTTATCAGCCCCAGCATTTT. Its translation: CASSLGQGYQPQHF.